This TCR beta chain was captured in a study of blood T cell repertoires in COVID-19. Sequencing was performed with immunoSEQ multiplex PCR; in TCRdb, only in-frame clones are kept and a portion is missing. The sample carries hundreds of thousands of clones, roughly nine tenths recorded once. Sequencing was done on a sample of peripheral blood. The TCR originated in a woman between 18 and 30 years old who had recovered from COVID-19.

In nucleotides, the CDR3 is TGTGCCAGCAGTGAGGGGACTAGCGGGTTACTCGAGCAGTACTTC. The encoded protein is CASSEGTSGLLEQYF. V and J are TRBV2 and TRBJ2-7, with 12 bases that match TRBD2. This CDR3 region has 15 residues. Looked up from germline, CDR1 is SNHLY and CDR2 is FYNNEI. Trimming removed 3 bases from V and 6 bases from J; junction bases left unmatched: 6.